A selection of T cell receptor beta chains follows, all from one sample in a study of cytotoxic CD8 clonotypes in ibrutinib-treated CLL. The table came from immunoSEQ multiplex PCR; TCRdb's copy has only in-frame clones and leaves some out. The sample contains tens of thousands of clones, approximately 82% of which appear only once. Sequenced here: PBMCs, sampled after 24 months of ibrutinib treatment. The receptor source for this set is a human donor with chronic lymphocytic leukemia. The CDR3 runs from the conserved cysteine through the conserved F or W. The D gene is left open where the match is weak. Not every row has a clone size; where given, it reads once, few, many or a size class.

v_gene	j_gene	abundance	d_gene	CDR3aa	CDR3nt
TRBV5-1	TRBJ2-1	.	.	CASSLDSSSSYNEQFF	TGCGCCAGCAGCTTGGACAGTTCGAGCTCCTACAATGAGCAGTTCTTC
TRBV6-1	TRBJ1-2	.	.	CASSPRTFYGYTF	TGTGCCAGCAGTCCCCGGACATTCTATGGCTACACCTTC
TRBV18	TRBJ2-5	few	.	CASSPLGVQETQYF	TGTGCCAGCTCACCTCTTGGCGTCCAAGAGACCCAGTACTTC
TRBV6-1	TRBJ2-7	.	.	CASSAADSSYEQYF	TGTGCCAGCAGTGCTGCGGACAGCTCCTACGAGCAGTACTTC
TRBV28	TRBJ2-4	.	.	CASKTTTQLLAKNIQYF	TGTGCCAGTAAGACCACCACCCAACTTCTAGCCAAAAACATTCAGTACTTC
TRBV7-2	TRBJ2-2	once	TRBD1	CASTRDRAGTGELFF	TGTGCCAGCACCCGGGACAGGGCGGGCACCGGGGAGCTGTTTTTT
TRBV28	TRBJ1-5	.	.	CASSLSTGPNQPQHF	TGTGCCAGCAGCCTCAGTACGGGCCCGAATCAGCCCCAGCATTTT
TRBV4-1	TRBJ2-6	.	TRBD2	CASSQDWVAGVGANVLTF	TGCGCCAGCAGCCAAGATTGGGTAGCGGGAGTTGGGGCCAACGTCCTGACTTTC
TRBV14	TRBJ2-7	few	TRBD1	CASSRTGDYEQYF	TGTGCCAGCAGCAGGACAGGTGACTACGAGCAGTACTTC
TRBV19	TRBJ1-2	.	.	CASSMGLPGTGYTF	TGTGCCAGTAGTATGGGGCTGCCGGGGACTGGCTACACCTTC
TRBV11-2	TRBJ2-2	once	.	CASSSRRARVEGKTGELFF	TGTGCCAGCAGCTCCAGGCGGGCTAGGGTCGAGGGCAAAACCGGGGAGCTGTTTTTT
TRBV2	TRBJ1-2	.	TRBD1	CASRGRTGGFYGYTF	TGTGCCAGCAGGGGTAGGACAGGGGGTTTCTATGGCTACACCTTC
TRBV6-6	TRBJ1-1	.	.	CASRRDTEAFF	TGTGCCAGCAGGCGGGACACTGAAGCTTTCTTT
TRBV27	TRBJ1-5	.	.	CASSKQGGGQPQHF	TGTGCCAGCAGTAAACAGGGAGGCGGCCAGCCCCAGCATTTT
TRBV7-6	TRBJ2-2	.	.	CASSNSLIPSGELFF	TGTGCCAGCAGCAATAGTCTGATCCCGTCCGGGGAGCTGTTTTTT
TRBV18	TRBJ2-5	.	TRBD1	CASSRILETGQGETQYF	TGTGCCAGCTCTCGCATCTTGGAGACGGGACAGGGAGAGACCCAGTACTTC
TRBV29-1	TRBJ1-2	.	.	CSVWGRGVYGYTF	TGCAGCGTTTGGGGCAGGGGAGTCTATGGCTACACCTTC
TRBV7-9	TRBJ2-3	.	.	CASSFGQNTDTQYF	TGTGCCAGCAGCTTCGGACAAAACACAGATACGCAGTATTTT
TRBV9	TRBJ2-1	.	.	CASSVVSGKNNEQFF	TGTGCCAGCAGCGTAGTTTCCGGGAAAAACAATGAGCAGTTCTTC
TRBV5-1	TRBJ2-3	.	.	CASSQTDSDTQYF	TGCGCCAGCAGCCAAACTGACAGTGATACGCAGTATTTT
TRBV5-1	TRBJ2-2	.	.	CASSLVFGGDGELFF	TGCGCCAGCAGCTTGGTTTTTGGGGGAGACGGGGAGCTGTTTTTT
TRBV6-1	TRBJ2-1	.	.	CASGAYNEQFF	TGTGCCAGCGGGGCCTACAATGAGCAGTTCTTC
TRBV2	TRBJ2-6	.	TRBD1	CASNRGQGLAGANVLTF	TGTGCCAGCAATCGGGGACAGGGGCTCGCTGGGGCCAACGTCCTGACTTTC
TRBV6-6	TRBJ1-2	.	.	CASSFRGGYTF	TGTGCCAGCAGTTTCCGTGGTGGCTACACCTTC
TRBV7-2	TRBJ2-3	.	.	CASSLVRDTQYF	TGTGCCAGCAGCTTAGTAAGAGATACGCAGTATTTT
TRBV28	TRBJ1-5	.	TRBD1	CASSFGTAYQPQHF	TGTGCCAGCAGTTTCGGGACAGCGTATCAGCCCCAGCATTTT
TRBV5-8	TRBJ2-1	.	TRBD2	CASSLLAGSYNEQFF	TGTGCCAGCAGCTTACTAGCGGGCTCCTACAATGAGCAGTTCTTC
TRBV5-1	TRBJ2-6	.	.	CASRAQVSGANVLTF	TGCGCCAGCAGGGCCCAGGTCTCTGGGGCCAACGTCCTGACTTTC
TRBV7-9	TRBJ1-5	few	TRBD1	CASSLDRDQPQHF	TGTGCCAGCAGCCTGGACAGGGATCAGCCCCAGCATTTT
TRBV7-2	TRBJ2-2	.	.	CASSLNLGRELFF	TGTGCCAGCAGCCTAAACTTGGGTCGGGAGCTGTTTTTT
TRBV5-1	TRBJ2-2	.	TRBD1	CASSLGQGPTGELFF	TGCGCCAGCAGCTTGGGACAGGGGCCCACCGGGGAGCTGTTTTTT
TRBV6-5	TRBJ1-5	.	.	CASSYTRDSNQPQHF	TGTGCCAGCAGTTACACCAGGGATAGCAATCAGCCCCAGCATTTT
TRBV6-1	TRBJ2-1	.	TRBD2	CASTKAGLAGGISYNEQFF	TGTGCCAGCACTAAAGCGGGACTAGCGGGAGGTATCTCCTACAATGAGCAGTTCTTC
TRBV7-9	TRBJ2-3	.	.	CASSLATSSTDTQYF	TGTGCCAGCAGCTTAGCCACTTCTAGCACAGATACGCAGTATTTT
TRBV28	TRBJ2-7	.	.	CASSFGANEQYF	TGTGCCAGCAGTTTCGGGGCAAACGAGCAGTACTTC
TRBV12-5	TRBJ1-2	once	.	CASGLVLDSSNYGYTF	TGTGCTAGTGGTTTGGTTTTGGACAGCTCTAACTATGGCTACACCTTC
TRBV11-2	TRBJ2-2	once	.	CASSSRTIPTGELFF	TGTGCCAGCAGCTCCCGGACTATCCCCACCGGGGAGCTGTTTTTT
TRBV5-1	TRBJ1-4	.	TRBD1	CASSGGTVNEKLFF	TGCGCCAGCAGCGGAGGGACAGTTAATGAAAAACTGTTTTTT
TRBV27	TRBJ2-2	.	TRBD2	CASSLSFSGRASGELFF	TGTGCCAGCAGTTTATCGTTTAGCGGGAGGGCCTCCGGGGAGCTGTTTTTT
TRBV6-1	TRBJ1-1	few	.	CASSESLNTEAFF	TGTGCCAGCAGTGAATCCCTGAACACTGAAGCTTTCTTT
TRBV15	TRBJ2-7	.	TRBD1	CATSPGKGQGAREQYF	TGTGCCACCAGCCCCGGGAAAGGACAGGGGGCGAGGGAGCAGTACTTC
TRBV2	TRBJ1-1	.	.	CASISGTQNTEAFF	TGTGCCAGCATCTCCGGGACCCAAAACACTGAAGCTTTCTTT
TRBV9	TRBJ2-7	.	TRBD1	CASSPRWDSTYEQYF	TGTGCCAGCAGCCCCCGCTGGGACAGTACCTACGAGCAGTACTTC
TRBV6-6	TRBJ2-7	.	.	CASSPTGTPVYEQYF	TGTGCCAGCAGCCCTACCGGGACGCCAGTCTACGAGCAGTACTTC
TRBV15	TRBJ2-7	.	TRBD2	CATSPSGSTYEQYF	TGTGCCACCAGTCCTAGCGGGAGCACCTACGAGCAGTACTTC
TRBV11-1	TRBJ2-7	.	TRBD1	CASSLARQGTYEQYF	TGTGCCAGCAGCTTGGCCCGACAGGGGACCTACGAGCAGTACTTC
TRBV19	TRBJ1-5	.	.	CASSTLIFDSSNQPQHF	TGTGCCAGTAGTACACTAATTTTCGACAGTAGCAATCAGCCCCAGCATTTT
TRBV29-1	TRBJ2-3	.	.	CSVPLRGSTDTQYF	TGCAGCGTTCCTCTTAGAGGGAGCACAGATACGCAGTATTTT
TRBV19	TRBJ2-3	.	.	CASSMGQNTDTQYF	TGTGCCAGTAGTATGGGGCAGAACACAGATACGCAGTATTTT
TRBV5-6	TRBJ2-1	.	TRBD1	CASSLEGQRRDEQFF	TGTGCCAGCAGCTTGGAGGGACAGAGGCGCGATGAGCAGTTCTTC
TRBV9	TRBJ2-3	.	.	CASSVGGGSGDTQYF	TGTGCCAGCAGCGTAGGAGGGGGGAGTGGTGATACGCAGTATTTT